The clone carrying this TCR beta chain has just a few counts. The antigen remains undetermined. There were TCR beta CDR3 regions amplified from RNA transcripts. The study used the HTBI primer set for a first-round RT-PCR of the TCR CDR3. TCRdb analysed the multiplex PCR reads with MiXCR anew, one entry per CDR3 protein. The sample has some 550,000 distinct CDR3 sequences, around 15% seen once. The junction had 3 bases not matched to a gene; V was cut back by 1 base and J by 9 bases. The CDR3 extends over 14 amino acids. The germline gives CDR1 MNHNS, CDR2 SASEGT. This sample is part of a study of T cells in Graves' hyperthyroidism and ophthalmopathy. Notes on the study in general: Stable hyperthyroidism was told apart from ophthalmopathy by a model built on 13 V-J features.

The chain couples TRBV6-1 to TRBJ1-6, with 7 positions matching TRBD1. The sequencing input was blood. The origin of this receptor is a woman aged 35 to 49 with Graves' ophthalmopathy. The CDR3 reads CASSEGTGTSPLHF. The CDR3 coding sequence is TGTGCCAGCAGTGAAGGGACAGGTACTTCACCCCTCCACTTT.